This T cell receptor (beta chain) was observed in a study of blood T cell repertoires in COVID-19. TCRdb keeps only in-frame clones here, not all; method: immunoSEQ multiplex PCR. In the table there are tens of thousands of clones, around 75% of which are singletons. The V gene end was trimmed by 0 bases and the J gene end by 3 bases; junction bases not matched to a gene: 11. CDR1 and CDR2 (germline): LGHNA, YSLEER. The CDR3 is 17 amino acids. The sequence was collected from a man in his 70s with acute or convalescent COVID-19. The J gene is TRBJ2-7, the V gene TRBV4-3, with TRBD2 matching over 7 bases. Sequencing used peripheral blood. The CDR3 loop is CASSQDSGGSGYYEQYF. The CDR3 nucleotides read TGCGCCAGCAGCCAAGATTCGGGGGGTAGCGGTTACTACGAGCAGTACTTC.